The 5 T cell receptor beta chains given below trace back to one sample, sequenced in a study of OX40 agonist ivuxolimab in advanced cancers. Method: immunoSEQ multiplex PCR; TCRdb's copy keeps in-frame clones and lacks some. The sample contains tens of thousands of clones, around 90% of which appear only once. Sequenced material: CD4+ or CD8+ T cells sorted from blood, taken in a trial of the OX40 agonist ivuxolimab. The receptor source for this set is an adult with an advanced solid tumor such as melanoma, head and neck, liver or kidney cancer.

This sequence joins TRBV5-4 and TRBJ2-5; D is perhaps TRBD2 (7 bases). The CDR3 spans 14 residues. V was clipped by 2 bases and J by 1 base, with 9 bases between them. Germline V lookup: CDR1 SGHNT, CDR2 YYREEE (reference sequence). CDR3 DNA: TGTGCCAGCAGCTTAAGGGGGGGCCAAGAGACCCAGTACTTC. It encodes CASSLRGGQETQYF.

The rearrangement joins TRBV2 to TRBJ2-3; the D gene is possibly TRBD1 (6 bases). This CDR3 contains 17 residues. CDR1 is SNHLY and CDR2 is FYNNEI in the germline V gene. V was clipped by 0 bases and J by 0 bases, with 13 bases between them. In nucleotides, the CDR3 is TGTGCCAGCAGTGAAGCGAGGACAGCCTCTAGCACAGATACGCAGTATTTT. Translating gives CASSEARTASSTDTQYF.

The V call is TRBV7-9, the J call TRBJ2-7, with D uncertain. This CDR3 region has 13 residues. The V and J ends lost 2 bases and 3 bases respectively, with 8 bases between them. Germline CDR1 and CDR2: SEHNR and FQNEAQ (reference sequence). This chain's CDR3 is CASSLPGDYEQYF. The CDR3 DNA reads TGTGCCAGCAGCTTACCTGGGGACTACGAGCAGTACTTC.

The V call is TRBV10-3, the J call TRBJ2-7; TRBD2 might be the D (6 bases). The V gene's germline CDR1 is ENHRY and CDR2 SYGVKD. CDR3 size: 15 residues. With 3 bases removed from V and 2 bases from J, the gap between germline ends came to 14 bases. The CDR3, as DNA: TGTGCCATCAGTGACCCGACTAGAGGGCCCTACGAGCAGTACTTC. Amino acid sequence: CAISDPTRGPYEQYF.

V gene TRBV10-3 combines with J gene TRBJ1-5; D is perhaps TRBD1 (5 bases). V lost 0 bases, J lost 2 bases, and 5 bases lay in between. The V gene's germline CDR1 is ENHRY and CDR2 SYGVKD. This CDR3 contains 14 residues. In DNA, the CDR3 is TGTGCCATCAGTGAGTCGGGGGGCAATCAGCCCCAGCATTTT. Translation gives CAISESGGNQPQHF.